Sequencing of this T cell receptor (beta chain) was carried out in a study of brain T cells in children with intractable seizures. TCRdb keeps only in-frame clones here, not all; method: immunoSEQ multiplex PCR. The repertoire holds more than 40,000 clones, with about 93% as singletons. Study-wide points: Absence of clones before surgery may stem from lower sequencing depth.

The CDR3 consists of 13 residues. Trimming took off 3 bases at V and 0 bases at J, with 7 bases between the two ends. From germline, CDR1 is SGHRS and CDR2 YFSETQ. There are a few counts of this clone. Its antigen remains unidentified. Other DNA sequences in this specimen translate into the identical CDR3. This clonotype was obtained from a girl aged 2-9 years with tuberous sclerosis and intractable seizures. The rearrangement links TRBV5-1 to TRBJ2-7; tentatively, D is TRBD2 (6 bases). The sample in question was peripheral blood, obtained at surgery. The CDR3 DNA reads TGCGCCAGCAGCTGGGACTCCTCCTACGAGCAGTACTTC. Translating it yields CASSWDSSYEQYF.